This entry describes one TCR beta chain. This record comes from a study of blood T cell repertoires in COVID-19. Across the study: Whether acute or convalescent, the COVID-19 samples came from the United States, Italy and Spain.

The CDR3 extends over 14 amino acids. Germline loops: CDR1 MNHEY, CDR2 SMNVEV (reference sequence). V lost 3 bases and J 6 bases, leaving 11 bases between the germline ends. Methods used by the authors: How many nucleated cells were present was estimated from reference gene primer amplification. Some clones are missing from TCRdb's copy, which holds only in-frame ones; the method was immunoSEQ multiplex PCR. V, J and clone size derive from that table, while D and trimming were established from the DNA sequence. The table has about 130,000 clones, around 86% seen once. The V gene is TRBV27, the J gene TRBJ2-2, with D hard to call. Source material: peripheral blood. The receptor's source is a middle-aged man with active or convalescent COVID-19. CDR3 loop: CASSFITPAGELFF. The CDR3 DNA is TGTGCCAGCAGTTTTATAACCCCGGCCGGGGAGCTGTTTTTT.